This record covers a single T cell receptor (beta chain). This CDR3 spans 15 amino acids. Germline V lookup: CDR1 SGHTA, CDR2 FQGNSA. Trimming at V came to 5 bases and at J to 6 bases, leaving 8 bases not matched to a gene. Measured with immunoSEQ multiplex PCR; TCRdb has only the in-frame clones, and not every one. This table has about 220,000 clones, around 83% appearing once. The entry originates in a study of blood T cell repertoires in COVID-19. The rearrangement links TRBV7-2 to TRBJ2-7; 12 bases match TRBD2. The TCR was taken from a woman in her 50s with acute or convalescent COVID-19. The sequencing input was peripheral blood. CDR3 nucleotide sequence: TGTGCCAGCAGCCCGAGACTAGCGGGAGTGCCCGAGCAGTACTTC. It specifies CASSPRLAGVPEQYF. Based on the CDR3 plus reference TRBV7-2 and TRBJ2-7, the full variable domain is GAGVSQSPSNKVTEKGKDVELRCDPISGHTALYWYRQSLGQGLEFLIYFQGNSAPDKSGLPSDRFSAERTGGSVSTLTIQRTQQEDSAVYLCASSPRLAGVPEQYFGPGTRLTVT.